The clone carrying this T cell receptor beta chain has at least ten counts. Its antigen remains unidentified. This record comes from a study of T cells after yellow fever vaccination. Whole-study context: Fractions of limited cellularity were prepared by means of SMART-Seq v4 Ultra Low Input. Findings of the study overall: Post-booster samples contained most primary-vaccination clones (nearly 98% CD4, roughly 88% CD8). From the bulk population, abundant clonotypes could contaminate and appear within FACS-sorted repertoires.

5'RACE template switching produced TCR cDNA carrying a universal primer site and UMIs. Each CDR3 protein is one row after TCRdb ran MiXCR on the 5' RACE reads. This sample yields roughly 500,000 distinct CDR3 sequences, of which 15% to 20% are seen a single time; 14% belongs to the top ten. The specimen was PBMCs, collected 15 days after the yellow fever booster vaccination. The receptor's source is a man aged 30 to 39 who received the YFV17D yellow fever vaccine.

The CDR3 DNA is TGCGCCAGCAGCTTGGGTCTGGAGCAGTTCTTC. Translating it yields CASSLGLEQFF. The rearrangement links TRBV5-1 to TRBJ2-1; no clear D. CDR1 SGHRS and CDR2 YFSETQ come from the germline V gene. CDR3 length: 11 residues. V gave up 0 bases and J gave up 10 bases, with 5 bases separating them.